A selection of T cell receptor beta chains follows, all from one sample in a study of T cells in localized non-small cell lung cancer. Sequenced by immunoSEQ multiplex PCR; TCRdb stores in-frame clones only, minus some. This table has approximately 45,000 clones, roughly 79% appearing once. The sequencing here drew on peripheral blood mononuclear cells, taken before any cancer treatment. The receptors originated from a man aged 40 to 69 with stage III lung adenocarcinoma. Both conserved end residues are part of each CDR3. D genes are given only for firm matches. Clone size is not always given. Where it is, it says once, few, many or a class for expanded clones.

CASSYYRGTTDTQYF	TGTGCCAGCAGCTATTACAGGGGGACGACAGATACGCAGTATTTT	NA	TRBD1	TRBJ2-3	TRBV5-5
CASSFLPGGAYEQYF	TGCGCCAGCAGCTTCCTGCCAGGGGGAGCCTACGAGCAGTACTTC	medium-sized	TRBD1	TRBJ2-7	TRBV5-1
CASSPSAGGETQYF	TGTGCCAGCTCACCCTCCGCCGGGGGAGAGACCCAGTACTTC	NA	NA	TRBJ2-5	TRBV18
CASSLWPPTSGGVLAGDTQYF	TGTGCCAGCAGTTTATGGCCCCCGACTAGCGGGGGGGTATTAGCAGGAGATACGCAGTATTTT	NA	TRBD2	TRBJ2-3	TRBV27
CASGFEETQYF	TGTGCTAGTGGTTTTGAAGAGACCCAGTACTTC	few	NA	TRBJ2-5	TRBV12-5
CAISETVIAEQYF	TGTGCCATCAGTGAGACTGTAATAGCGGAGCAGTACTTC	NA	NA	TRBJ2-7	TRBV10-3
CAWSVVADTQYF	TGTGCCTGGAGTGTAGTTGCAGATACGCAGTATTTT	few	NA	TRBJ2-3	TRBV30
CASRPLGSGVTGELFF	TGCGCCAGTCGGCCTTTGGGTAGCGGGGTCACCGGGGAGCTGTTTTTT	NA	TRBD2	TRBJ2-2	TRBV10-2
CASSPGFKETQYF	TGTGCCAGCAGCCCGGGATTCAAAGAGACCCAGTACTTC	NA	NA	TRBJ2-5	TRBV14
CASSPDREETQYF	TGTGCCAGCAGCCCCGACAGGGAGGAGACCCAGTACTTC	NA	TRBD1	TRBJ2-5	TRBV6-6
CASSLFLAGSYEQYF	TGTGCCAGCAGTTTATTTCTAGCGGGGTCCTACGAGCAGTACTTC	NA	TRBD2	TRBJ2-7	TRBV27
CASNPGGEYYEQYF	TGTGCCAGCAACCCCGGCGGAGAGTACTACGAGCAGTACTTC	NA	NA	TRBJ2-7	TRBV9
CASSQVTSGGIYNEQFF	TGTGCCAGCAGCCAAGTGACTAGCGGGGGTATCTACAATGAGCAGTTCTTC	NA	TRBD2	TRBJ2-1	TRBV14
CASRILQGGSTDTQYF	TGTGCCAGCAGGATTCTCCAGGGGGGGAGCACAGATACGCAGTATTTT	NA	NA	TRBJ2-3	TRBV5-4
CASSPSGMGNYEQYF	TGTGCCAGCTCACCATCAGGCATGGGGAACTACGAGCAGTACTTC	NA	NA	TRBJ2-7	TRBV18
CASSLQGTGNTIYF	TGCGCCAGCAGTCTGCAGGGTACTGGAAACACCATATATTTT	NA	NA	TRBJ1-3	TRBV5-1
CASSYGGQGGYEQYF	TGTGCCAGCAGTTACGGCGGACAGGGAGGTTACGAGCAGTACTTC	NA	TRBD1	TRBJ2-7	TRBV6-5
CASSFDGQLGMGTGELFF	TGTGCCAGCAGTTTTGACGGACAGTTAGGGATGGGCACCGGGGAGCTGTTTTTT	NA	NA	TRBJ2-2	TRBV5-6
CATSRSGTSGGLRETQYF	TGTGCCACCAGCAGAAGCGGGACTAGCGGGGGCTTAAGGGAGACCCAGTACTTC	NA	TRBD2	TRBJ2-5	TRBV15
CASSSWGQAFF	TGTGCCAGCAGTTCGTGGGGGCAAGCTTTCTTT	NA	NA	TRBJ1-1	TRBV6-6
CASSTFGQVSSGTGELFF	TGTGCCAGCAGCACCTTTGGACAGGTCTCTTCTGGCACCGGGGAGCTGTTTTTT	NA	TRBD1	TRBJ2-2	TRBV13
CASRDDHEQFF	TGTGCCAGCCGGGACGACCATGAGCAGTTCTTC	NA	NA	TRBJ2-1	TRBV6-1
CASRQDTNTEAFF	TGCGCCAGCAGACAGGACACGAACACTGAAGCTTTCTTT	NA	NA	TRBJ1-1	TRBV5-1
CASSESDNYEQYF	TGCGCCAGCAGTGAGTCGGACAACTACGAGCAGTACTTC	NA	NA	TRBJ2-7	TRBV10-1
CASSPSRNSRGEEQFF	TGCGCCAGCAGCCCTTCACGAAATAGCAGGGGCGAGGAGCAGTTCTTC	NA	NA	TRBJ2-1	TRBV5-1
CASSIARAGELFF	TGTGCCAGTAGTATAGCTCGGGCCGGGGAGCTGTTTTTT	NA	NA	TRBJ2-2	TRBV19
CSVEVQVSGNTIYF	TGCAGCGTTGAGGTTCAGGTTTCTGGAAACACCATATATTTT	few	NA	TRBJ1-3	TRBV29-1
CAISEVKGNEQFF	TGTGCCATCAGTGAGGTGAAGGGCAATGAGCAGTTCTTC	few	NA	TRBJ2-1	TRBV10-3
CASSQDRGGAYTGELFF	TGCGCCAGCAGCCAAGATCGCGGGGGGGCCTACACCGGGGAGCTGTTTTTT	NA	TRBD2	TRBJ2-2	TRBV4-1
CASARMASYEQYF	TGTGCTAGTGCGAGAATGGCATCCTACGAGCAGTACTTC	NA	NA	TRBJ2-7	TRBV12-5
CASSPTDRGNNEQFF	TGCGCCAGCAGCCCCACAGACAGGGGAAACAATGAGCAGTTCTTC	NA	TRBD1	TRBJ2-1	TRBV5-1
CSVAQLQETQYF	TGCAGCGTCGCACAGCTCCAAGAGACCCAGTACTTC	NA	NA	TRBJ2-5	TRBV29-1
CASSLDPQPDQPQHF	TGTGCCAGCAGCCTCGACCCCCAGCCTGATCAGCCCCAGCATTTT	NA	NA	TRBJ1-5	TRBV7-2
CASSSGGTEAFF	TGTGCCAGCAGCTCAGGGGGCACTGAAGCTTTCTTT	NA	TRBD1	TRBJ1-1	TRBV11-2
CASGPSQTGNTEAFF	TGTGCTAGTGGTCCCTCCCAAACAGGGAACACTGAAGCTTTCTTT	NA	NA	TRBJ1-1	TRBV12-5
CASSLVRRGTGELFF	TGTGCCAGCAGCTTAGTGAGAAGGGGCACCGGGGAGCTGTTTTTT	NA	NA	TRBJ2-2	TRBV11-2
CASALGQLMNTEAFF	TGCGCCAGCGCCCTGGGACAGTTGATGAACACTGAAGCTTTCTTT	NA	TRBD1	TRBJ1-1	TRBV5-1
CASSQGLLTYEQYF	TGCGCCAGCAGCCAAGGACTCCTAACCTACGAGCAGTACTTC	once	NA	TRBJ2-7	TRBV4-1
CASSLYQFSYEQYF	TGTGCCAGCAGCTTATACCAGTTCTCCTACGAGCAGTACTTC	NA	NA	TRBJ2-7	TRBV7-2
CASSIDHGGAHQPQHF	TGTGCCAGTAGTATAGATCATGGGGGGGCACATCAGCCCCAGCATTTT	once	NA	TRBJ1-5	TRBV19
CASSPGGGGSYNEQFF	TGCGCCAGCAGCCCGGGGGGCGGGGGATCCTACAATGAGCAGTTCTTC	NA	NA	TRBJ2-1	TRBV5-1
CATSSSDRGGTEYF	TGTGCCACCAGCAGTTCAGATAGAGGGGGGACGGAGTACTTC	NA	NA	TRBJ2-4	TRBV15
CASSPGFGRETQYF	TGTGCCAGCTCACCGGGGTTCGGTCGTGAGACCCAGTACTTC	NA	NA	TRBJ2-5	TRBV18
CASSLDRRGNYGYTF	TGTGCCAGCAGCTTAGATCGCCGGGGAAACTATGGCTACACCTTC	NA	NA	TRBJ1-2	TRBV7-6
CASSNRDRGWSGANVLTF	TGCGCCAGCAGCAACCGGGACAGGGGGTGGTCTGGGGCCAACGTCCTGACTTTC	NA	TRBD1	TRBJ2-6	TRBV5-1
CASSSDRASRGLNSPLHF	TGTGCCAGCAGCTCAGATCGGGCCTCCCGGGGCCTCAATTCACCCCTCCACTTT	NA	NA	TRBJ1-6	TRBV7-2
CASSSTINSQTYGYTF	TGTGCCAGCAGCTCGACCATCAACAGCCAGACTTATGGCTACACCTTC	once	NA	TRBJ1-2	TRBV11-3
CASSLLRPRDTEAFF	TGTGCCAGCAGCCTACTACGTCCCAGGGACACTGAAGCTTTCTTT	NA	NA	TRBJ1-1	TRBV7-3
CASSLGRGANTGELFF	TGTGCCAGCAGCCTCGGGAGAGGGGCGAACACCGGGGAGCTGTTTTTT	NA	NA	TRBJ2-2	TRBV7-8
CSVDRGQGAGEQYF	TGCAGCGTTGATCGGGGACAGGGGGCGGGCGAGCAGTACTTC	once	TRBD1	TRBJ2-7	TRBV29-1